Each of the 17 T cell receptor beta chains below was sequenced from the same sample in a study of OX40 agonist ivuxolimab in advanced cancers. Produced via immunoSEQ multiplex PCR; TCRdb's table is partial and in-frame only. The data hold tens of thousands of clones, with roughly three quarters observed a single time. This sample comprised CD4+ or CD8+ T cells sorted from blood, obtained in a trial of the OX40 agonist ivuxolimab. Source of these receptors: an adult with an advanced solid tumor such as melanoma, head and neck, liver or kidney cancer.

This chain uses TRBV15 with TRBJ1-1, with 8 bases lining up with TRBD1. CDR3 length equals 13 residues. In germline, CDR1 is LNHNV, CDR2 YYDKDF (reference sequence). After removal of 8 bases from V and 1 base from J, the junction contained 3 bases not matched to a gene. Written as DNA, the CDR3 is TGTGCCACCCGACAGGGGAGGAACACTGAAGCTTTCTTT. It yields the protein CATRQGRNTEAFF.

This chain uses TRBV27 with TRBJ1-2, with D perhaps TRBD1 (6 bases). Germline V CDR1 and CDR2: MNHEY, SMNVEV (reference sequence). With 5 bases removed from V and 5 bases from J, the gap between germline ends came to 15 bases. The CDR3 spans 14 residues. CDR3 amino acids: CASSPDRRGYGYTF. The DNA for the CDR3 is TGTGCCAGCAGTCCCGACAGGAGGGGGTATGGCTACACCTTC.

The rearrangement links TRBV19 to TRBJ2-3; D might be TRBD2 (6 bases). The CDR3 runs 15 residues. CDR1 LNHDA and CDR2 SQIVND come from the germline V gene (reference sequence). Deletions cut 3 bases from V and 2 bases from J, with 12 bases between. CDR3 in amino acids: CASSMEGVTTDTQYF. Here the CDR3 DNA reads TGTGCCAGTAGTATGGAGGGAGTAACCACAGATACGCAGTATTTT.

This clone was counted only a few times. V is TRBV6-6 and J is TRBJ1-2; TRBD1 matches at 8 bases. This CDR3 is built from 13 residues. V trimming: 9 bases; J trimming: 4 bases; junction bases outside the gene matches: 7. The germline CDR1 and CDR2 sequences are MNHNY and SVGAGI (reference sequence). CDR3 amino acids: CASFRDRIYGYTF. The CDR3, as DNA: TGTGCCAGTTTCCGGGACAGGATCTATGGCTACACCTTC.

The J gene is TRBJ2-1, the V gene TRBV7-2; D possibly matches TRBD1 or TRBD2 (5 bases each). CDR3 length equals 16 residues. Germline V CDR1 and CDR2: SGHTA, FQGNSA. Deletions cut 1 base from V and 12 bases from J, with 22 bases between. CDR3 protein: CASSLEDSRRPGGQFF. CDR3 DNA: TGTGCCAGCAGCTTAGAGGACTCGCGTCGACCTGGGGGGCAGTTCTTC.

This clone was seen a few times. The J gene is TRBJ1-6, the V gene TRBV11-2; TRBD1 agrees at 10 bases. Germline V lookup: CDR1 SGHAT, CDR2 FQNNGV. Trimming at V came to 5 bases and at J to 7 bases, leaving 5 bases not matched to a gene. CDR3 length: 15 amino acids. In DNA, the CDR3 is TGTGCCAGCAGCGGTACGGGACAGGGGAATTCACCCCTCCACTTT. It encodes CASSGTGQGNSPLHF.

The rearrangement links TRBV19 to TRBJ1-1; no firm D call. CDR1 is LNHDA and CDR2 is SQIVND in the germline V gene (reference sequence). V dropped 3 bases and J dropped 6 bases, with 8 bases sitting between them. This CDR3 spans 12 amino acids. In DNA form, the CDR3 reads TGTGCCAGTAGTATGAAGGTATCTGAAGCTTTCTTT. Translated: CASSMKVSEAFF.

The CDR3 sequence is CASSPQGNEQYF. For the CDR3, the DNA is TGCGCCAGCAGCCCCCAGGGTAACGAGCAGTACTTC. V and J are TRBV5-1 and TRBJ2-7; possible D gene TRBD1, 5 bases. CDR3 length: 12 residues. Between the trimmed V and J ends, which lost 4 bases and 5 bases, there was a span of 10 bases. Germline CDR1 is SGHRS and CDR2 is YFSETQ.

J is TRBJ2-1 and V is TRBV10-3; 9 bases map to TRBD2. The germline gives CDR1 ENHRY, CDR2 SYGVKD. The CDR3 has 16 amino acids. Trimming cost V 6 bases and J 8 bases; bases outside gene matches: 14. The CDR3 loop is CAIRRRGGFPIHEQFF. CDR3 bases: TGTGCCATCAGAAGGCGGGGGGGCTTCCCAATCCATGAGCAGTTCTTC.

This chain uses TRBV5-1 with TRBJ2-4; 12 nucleotides align to TRBD2. Germline-derived CDR1 and CDR2 are SGHRS and YFSETQ. V dropped 0 bases and J dropped 8; count of bases not matched to a gene: 6. The CDR3 runs 16 residues. DNA for the CDR3: TGCGCCAGCAGCTTGGGGCTAGCGGGAGGGCCTGACATTCAGTACTTC. Translating gives CASSLGLAGGPDIQYF.

Details on this clone: Sequence at one end of the junction differs from germline and may be a read error. This sequence joins TRBV19 and TRBJ2-5; D gene unclear. This CDR3 is built from 14 residues. The germline V gene has CDR1 LNHDA and CDR2 SQIVND (reference sequence). This chain's CDR3 is CASSIGPGQETQYF. CDR3 bases: TGTGCCAGTAGCATAGGTCCCGGACAAGAGACCCAGTACTTC.

The chain is built from TRBV7-2 and TRBJ1-6, with 10 bases that match TRBD1. This CDR3 has 15 residues. V shed 1 base, J shed 7 bases, and the junction held 1 base outside the gene matches. Germline CDR1 is SGHTA and CDR2 is FQGNSA. The CDR3 region has the DNA TGTGCCAGCAGCTTAGGGGGACAGGGGAATTCACCCCTCCACTTT. Translated, it gives CASSLGGQGNSPLHF.

The rearrangement uses TRBV27 and TRBJ2-2; D is unresolved. Germline assignment: CDR1 MNHEY and CDR2 SMNVEV (reference sequence). This CDR3 has 13 amino acids. V lost 6 bases and J lost 3, with 8 bases in between. As DNA, the CDR3 is TGTGCCAGCAGACCAAGTCACACCGGGGAGCTGTTTTTT. Its translation is CASRPSHTGELFF.

The chain carries TRBV11-2 and TRBJ2-2; D unclear. Between the trimmed V and J ends, which lost 7 bases and 0 bases, there was a span of 12 bases. Germline assignment: CDR1 SGHAT and CDR2 FQNNGV. CDR3 length equals 15 residues. The CDR3 DNA reads TGTGCCAGCACGGTTCGGAGTTCGAACACCGGGGAGCTGTTTTTT. Translated, it gives CASTVRSSNTGELFF. Full variable domain (rest looked up from reference TRBV11-2 and TRBJ2-2): EAGVAQSPRYKIIEKRQSVAFWCNPISGHATLYWYQQILGQGPKLLIQFQNNGVVDDSQLPKDRFSAERLKGVDSTLKIQPAKLEDSAVYLCASTVRSSNTGELFFGEGSRLTVL.

The V gene is TRBV28, the J gene TRBJ2-1; 8 positions match TRBD2. This CDR3 has 19 amino acids. V lost 2 bases, J lost 0 bases, and 12 bases stayed unmatched. Germline V gene sequence: CDR1 MDHEN, CDR2 SYDVKM. CDR3 in DNA: TGTGCCAGCAGTTTAGGGATCCCATTAGCGGGAAGCTCCTACAATGAGCAGTTCTTC. This gives the protein CASSLGIPLAGSSYNEQFF.

DNA for the CDR3: TGCGCCAGCAGCCCAGGCCGGTTGGGTGAGACCCAGTACTTC. Residues: CASSPGRLGETQYF. The chain carries TRBV5-1 and TRBJ2-5; D is undetermined. This CDR3 has 14 residues. V lost 4 bases and J lost 5, with 15 bases in between. Per the germline V gene, CDR1 is SGHRS and CDR2 is YFSETQ.

The rearrangement uses TRBV18 and TRBJ1-5; D gene ambiguous. This CDR3 has 13 amino acids. CDR1 is KGHSH, CDR2 LQKENI, per germline. Trimming took off 5 bases at V and 1 base at J, with 6 bases between the two ends. As DNA, the CDR3 is TGTGCCAGCTCAGGGCAGAGCAATCAGCCCCAGCATTTT. Its translation: CASSGQSNQPQHF.